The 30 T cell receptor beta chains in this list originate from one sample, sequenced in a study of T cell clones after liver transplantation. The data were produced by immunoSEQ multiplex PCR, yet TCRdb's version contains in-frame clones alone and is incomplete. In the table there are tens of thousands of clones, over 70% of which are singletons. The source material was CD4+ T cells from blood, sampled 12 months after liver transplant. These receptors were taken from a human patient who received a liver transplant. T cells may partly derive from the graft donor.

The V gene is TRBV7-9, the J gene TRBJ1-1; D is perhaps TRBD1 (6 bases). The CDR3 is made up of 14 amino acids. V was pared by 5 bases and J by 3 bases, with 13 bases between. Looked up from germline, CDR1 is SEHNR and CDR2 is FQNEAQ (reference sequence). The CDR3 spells CASSLRTADTEAFF. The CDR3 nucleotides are TGTGCCAGCAGCCTACGGACAGCCGACACTGAAGCTTTCTTT.

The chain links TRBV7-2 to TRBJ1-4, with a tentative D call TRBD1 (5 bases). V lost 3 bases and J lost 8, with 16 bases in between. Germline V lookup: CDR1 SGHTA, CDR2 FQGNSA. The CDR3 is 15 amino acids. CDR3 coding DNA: TGTGCCAGCAGCTTGCAGCCGGGACGAGGGGAAAAACTGTTTTTT. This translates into CASSLQPGRGEKLFF.

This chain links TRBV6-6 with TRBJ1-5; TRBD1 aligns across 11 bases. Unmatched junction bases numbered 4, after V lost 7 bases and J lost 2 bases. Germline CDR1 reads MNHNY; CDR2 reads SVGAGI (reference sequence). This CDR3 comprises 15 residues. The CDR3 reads CASMDRGQGNQPQHF. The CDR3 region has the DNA TGTGCCAGCATGGACAGGGGGCAAGGCAATCAGCCCCAGCATTTT.

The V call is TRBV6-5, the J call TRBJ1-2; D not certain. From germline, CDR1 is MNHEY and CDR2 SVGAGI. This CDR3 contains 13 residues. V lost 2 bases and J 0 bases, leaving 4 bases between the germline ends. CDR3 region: CASSYRANYGYTF. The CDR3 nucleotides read TGTGCCAGCAGTTACAGAGCTAACTATGGCTACACCTTC.

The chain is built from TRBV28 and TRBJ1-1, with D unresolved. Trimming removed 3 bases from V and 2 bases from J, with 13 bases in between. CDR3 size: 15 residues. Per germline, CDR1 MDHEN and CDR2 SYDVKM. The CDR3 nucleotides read TGTGCCAGCAGTTTGACCGGGCCGTCAAACACTGAAGCTTTCTTT. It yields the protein CASSLTGPSNTEAFF. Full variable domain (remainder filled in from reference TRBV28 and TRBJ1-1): DVKVTQSSRYLVKRTGEKVFLECVQDMDHENMFWYRQDPGLGLRLIYFSYDVKMKEKGDIPEGYSVSREKKERFSLILESASTNQTSMYLCASSLTGPSNTEAFFGQGTRLTVV.

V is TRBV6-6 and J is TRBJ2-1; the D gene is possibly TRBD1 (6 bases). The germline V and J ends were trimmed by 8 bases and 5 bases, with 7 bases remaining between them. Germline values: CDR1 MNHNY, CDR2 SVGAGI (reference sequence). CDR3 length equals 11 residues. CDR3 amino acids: CASQGNNEQFF. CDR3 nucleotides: TGTGCCAGCCAGGGGAACAATGAGCAGTTCTTC.

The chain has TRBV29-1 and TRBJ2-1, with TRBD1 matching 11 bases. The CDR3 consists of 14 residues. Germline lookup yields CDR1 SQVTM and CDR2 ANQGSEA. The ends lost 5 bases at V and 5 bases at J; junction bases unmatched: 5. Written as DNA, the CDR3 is TGCAGCGTTAACCGGGACAGGGGGAACAATGAGCAGTTCTTC. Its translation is CSVNRDRGNNEQFF.

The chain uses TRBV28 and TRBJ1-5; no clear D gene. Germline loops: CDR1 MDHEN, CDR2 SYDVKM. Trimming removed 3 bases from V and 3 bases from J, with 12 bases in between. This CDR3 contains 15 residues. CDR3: CASSLARRNNQPQHF. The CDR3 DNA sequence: TGTGCCAGCAGTTTGGCTCGGCGTAACAATCAGCCCCAGCATTTT. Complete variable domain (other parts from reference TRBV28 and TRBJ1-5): DVKVTQSSRYLVKRTGEKVFLECVQDMDHENMFWYRQDPGLGLRLIYFSYDVKMKEKGDIPEGYSVSREKKERFSLILESASTNQTSMYLCASSLARRNNQPQHFGDGTRLSIL.

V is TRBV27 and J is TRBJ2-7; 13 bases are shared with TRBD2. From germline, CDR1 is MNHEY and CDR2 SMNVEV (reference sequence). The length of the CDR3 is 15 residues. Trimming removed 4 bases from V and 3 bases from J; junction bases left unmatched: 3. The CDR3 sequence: CASSSLAGGSYEQYF. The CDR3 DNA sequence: TGTGCCAGCAGTTCACTAGCGGGAGGGAGCTACGAGCAGTACTTC.

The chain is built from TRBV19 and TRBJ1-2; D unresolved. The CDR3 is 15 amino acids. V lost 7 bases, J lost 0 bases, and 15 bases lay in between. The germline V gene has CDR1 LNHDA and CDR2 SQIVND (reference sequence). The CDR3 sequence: CASKIGRRANYGYTF. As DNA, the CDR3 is TGTGCCAGTAAGATCGGACGGAGAGCTAACTATGGCTACACCTTC.

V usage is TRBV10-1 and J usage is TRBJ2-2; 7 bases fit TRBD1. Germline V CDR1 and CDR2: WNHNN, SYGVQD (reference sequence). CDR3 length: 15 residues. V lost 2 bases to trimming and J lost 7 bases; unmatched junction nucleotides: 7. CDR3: CASSEEGAPIGELFF. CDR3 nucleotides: TGCGCCAGCAGTGAGGAGGGGGCCCCGATCGGGGAGCTGTTTTTT.

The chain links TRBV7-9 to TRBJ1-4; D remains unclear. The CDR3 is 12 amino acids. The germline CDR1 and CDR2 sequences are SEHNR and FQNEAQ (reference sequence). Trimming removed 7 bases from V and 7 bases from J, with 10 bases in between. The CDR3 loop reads CASTQELEKLFF. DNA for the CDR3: TGTGCCAGCACCCAGGAGCTTGAAAAACTGTTTTTT.

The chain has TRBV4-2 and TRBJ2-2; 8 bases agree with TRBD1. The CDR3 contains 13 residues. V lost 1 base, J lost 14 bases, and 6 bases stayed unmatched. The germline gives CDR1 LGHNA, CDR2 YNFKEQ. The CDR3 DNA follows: TGTGCCAGCAGCCAAGTTGCAGGGGGCGAACTGTTTTTT. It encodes CASSQVAGGELFF.

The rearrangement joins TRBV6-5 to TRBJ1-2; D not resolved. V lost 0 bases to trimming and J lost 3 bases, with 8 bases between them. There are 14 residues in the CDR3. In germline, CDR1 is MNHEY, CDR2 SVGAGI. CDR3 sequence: CASSYSRQHYGYTF. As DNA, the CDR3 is TGTGCCAGCAGTTACTCGAGGCAGCACTATGGCTACACCTTC.

For the CDR3, the DNA is TGTGCCAGTAAGGGTAACACGAACACCGGGGAGCTGTTTTTT. Its protein product is CASKGNTNTGELFF. The chain joins TRBV19 to TRBJ2-2; D gene uncertain. Germline-derived CDR1 and CDR2 are LNHDA and SQIVND (reference sequence). Deletions cut 7 bases from V and 0 bases from J, with 9 bases between. The CDR3 is made up of 14 amino acids. Full variable domain (remainder filled in from reference TRBV19 and TRBJ2-2): DGGITQSPKYLFRKEGQNVTLSCEQNLNHDAMYWYRQDPGQGLRLIYYSQIVNDFQKGDIAEGYSVSREKKESFPLTVTSAQKNPTAFYLCASKGNTNTGELFFGEGSRLTVL.

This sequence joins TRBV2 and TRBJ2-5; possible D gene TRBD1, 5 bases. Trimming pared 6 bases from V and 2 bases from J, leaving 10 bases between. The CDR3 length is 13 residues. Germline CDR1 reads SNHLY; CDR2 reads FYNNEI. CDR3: CASSGHQQETQYF. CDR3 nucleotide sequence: TGTGCCAGCAGCGGACACCAACAAGAGACCCAGTACTTC.

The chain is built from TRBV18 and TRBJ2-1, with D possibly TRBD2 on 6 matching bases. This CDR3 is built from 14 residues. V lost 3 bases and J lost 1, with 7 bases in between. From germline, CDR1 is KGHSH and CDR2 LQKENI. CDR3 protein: CASSPGGSYNEQFF. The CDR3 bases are TGTGCCAGCTCACCCGGAGGGTCCTACAATGAGCAGTTCTTC. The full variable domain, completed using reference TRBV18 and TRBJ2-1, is NAGVMQNPRHLVRRRGQEARLRCSPMKGHSHVYWYRQLPEEGLKFMVYLQKENIIDESGMPKERFSAEFPKEGPSILRIQQVVRGDSAAYFCASSPGGSYNEQFFGPGTRLTVL.

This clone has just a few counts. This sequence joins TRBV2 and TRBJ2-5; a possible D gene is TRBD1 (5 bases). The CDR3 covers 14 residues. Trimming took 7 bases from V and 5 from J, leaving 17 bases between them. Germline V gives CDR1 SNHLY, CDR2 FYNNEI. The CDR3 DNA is TGTGCCAGCAAGATAGGGGCCGGTGGGGAGACCCAGTACTTC. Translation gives CASKIGAGGETQYF.

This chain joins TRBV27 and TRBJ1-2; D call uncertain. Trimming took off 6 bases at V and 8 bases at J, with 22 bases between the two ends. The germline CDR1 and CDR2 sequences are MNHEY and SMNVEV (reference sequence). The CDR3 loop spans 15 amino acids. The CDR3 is CASSPTMGHRGGYTF. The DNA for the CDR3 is TGTGCCAGCAGCCCGACGATGGGCCACCGTGGGGGCTACACCTTC.

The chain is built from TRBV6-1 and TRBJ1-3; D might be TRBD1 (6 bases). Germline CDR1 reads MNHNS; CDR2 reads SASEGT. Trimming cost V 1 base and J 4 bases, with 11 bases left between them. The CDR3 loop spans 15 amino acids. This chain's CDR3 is CASSEGGTNGNTIYF. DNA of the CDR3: TGTGCCAGCAGTGAAGGGGGGACAAACGGAAACACCATATATTTT.

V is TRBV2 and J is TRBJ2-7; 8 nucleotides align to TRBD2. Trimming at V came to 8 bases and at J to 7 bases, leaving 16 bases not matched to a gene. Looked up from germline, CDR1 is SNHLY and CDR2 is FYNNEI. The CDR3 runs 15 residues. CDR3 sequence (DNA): TGTGCCAGCCCTCTAACTAGCGGCAAAGGGGGAGAGCAGTACTTC. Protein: CASPLTSGKGGEQYF.

CDR3 in amino acids: CASSWGGGNTEAFF. The DNA for the CDR3 is TGTGCCAGCAGCTGGGGAGGAGGGAACACTGAAGCTTTCTTT. The gene calls are TRBV5-8 and TRBJ1-1; no firm D call. The CDR3 length is 14 residues. Germline V gene sequence: CDR1 SGHTS, CDR2 YDEGEE. Between the trimmed V and J ends, which lost 3 bases and 1 base, there was a span of 10 bases.

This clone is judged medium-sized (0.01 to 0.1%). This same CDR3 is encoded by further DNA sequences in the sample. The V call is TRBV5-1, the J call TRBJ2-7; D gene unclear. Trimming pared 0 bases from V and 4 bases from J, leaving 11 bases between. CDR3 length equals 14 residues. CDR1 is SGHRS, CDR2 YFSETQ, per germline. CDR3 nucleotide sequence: TGCGCCAGCAGCTTGGTGGCAGGATCTTACGAGCAGTACTTC. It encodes CASSLVAGSYEQYF.

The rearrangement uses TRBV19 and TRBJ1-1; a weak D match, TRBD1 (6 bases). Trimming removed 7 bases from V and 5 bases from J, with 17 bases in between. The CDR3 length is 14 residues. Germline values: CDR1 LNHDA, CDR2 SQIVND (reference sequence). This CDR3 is CASIGTGAWTEAFF. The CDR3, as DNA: TGTGCCAGTATTGGGACGGGGGCTTGGACTGAAGCTTTCTTT.

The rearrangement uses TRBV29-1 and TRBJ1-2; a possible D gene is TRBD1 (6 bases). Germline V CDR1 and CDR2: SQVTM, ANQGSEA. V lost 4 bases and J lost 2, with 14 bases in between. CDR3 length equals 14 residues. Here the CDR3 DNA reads TGCAGCGTTGGAAATCTACAGGGCAACTATGGCTACACCTTC. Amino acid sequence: CSVGNLQGNYGYTF. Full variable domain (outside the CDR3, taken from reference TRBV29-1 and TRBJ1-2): SAVISQKPSRDICQRGTSLTIQCQVDSQVTMMFWYRQQPGQSLTLIATANQGSEATYESGFVIDKFPISRPNLTFSTLTVSNMSPEDSSIYLCSVGNLQGNYGYTFGSGTRLTVV.

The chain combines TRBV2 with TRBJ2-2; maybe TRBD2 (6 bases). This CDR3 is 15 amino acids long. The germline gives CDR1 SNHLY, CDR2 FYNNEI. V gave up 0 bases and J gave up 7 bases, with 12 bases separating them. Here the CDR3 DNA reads TGTGCCAGCAGTGAAGCGCTTATCGGGAGCGGGGAGCTGTTTTTT. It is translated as CASSEALIGSGELFF. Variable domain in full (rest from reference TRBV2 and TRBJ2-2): EPEVTQTPSHQVTQMGQEVILRCVPISNHLYFYWYRQILGQKVEFLVSFYNNEISEKSEIFDDQFSVERPDGSNFTLKIRSTKLEDSAMYFCASSEALIGSGELFFGEGSRLTVL.

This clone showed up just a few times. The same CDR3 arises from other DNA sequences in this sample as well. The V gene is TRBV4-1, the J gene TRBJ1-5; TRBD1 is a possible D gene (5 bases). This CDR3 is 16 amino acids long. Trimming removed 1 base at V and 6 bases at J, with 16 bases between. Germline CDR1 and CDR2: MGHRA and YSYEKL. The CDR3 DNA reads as TGCGCCAGCAGCCAAGGGGCGGCGCGGGGCCCTCAGCCCCAGCATTTT. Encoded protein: CASSQGAARGPQPQHF.

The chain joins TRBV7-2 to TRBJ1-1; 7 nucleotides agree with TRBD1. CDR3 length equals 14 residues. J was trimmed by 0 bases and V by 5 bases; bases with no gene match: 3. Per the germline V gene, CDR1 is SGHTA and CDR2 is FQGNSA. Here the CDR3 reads CASSPDRVNTEAFF. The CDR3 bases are TGTGCCAGCAGCCCCGACAGGGTGAACACTGAAGCTTTCTTT.

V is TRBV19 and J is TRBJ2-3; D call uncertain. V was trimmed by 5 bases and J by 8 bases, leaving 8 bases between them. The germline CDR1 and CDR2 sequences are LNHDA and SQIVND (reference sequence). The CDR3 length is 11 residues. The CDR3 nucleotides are TGTGCCAGTAGTCGATGGGGTACGCAGTATTTT. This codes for CASSRWGTQYF.

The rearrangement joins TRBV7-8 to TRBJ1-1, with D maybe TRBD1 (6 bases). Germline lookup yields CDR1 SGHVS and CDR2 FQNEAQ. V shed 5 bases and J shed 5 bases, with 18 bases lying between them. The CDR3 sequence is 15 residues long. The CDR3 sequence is CASSPRGVGLTEAFF. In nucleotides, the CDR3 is TGTGCCAGCAGCCCAAGGGGGGTGGGATTGACTGAAGCTTTCTTT. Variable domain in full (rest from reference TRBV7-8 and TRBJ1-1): GAGVSQSPRYKVAKRGQDVALRCDPISGHVSLFWYQQALGQGPEFLTYFQNEAQLDKSGLPSDRFFAERPEGSVSTLKIQRTQQEDSAVYLCASSPRGVGLTEAFFGQGTRLTVV.